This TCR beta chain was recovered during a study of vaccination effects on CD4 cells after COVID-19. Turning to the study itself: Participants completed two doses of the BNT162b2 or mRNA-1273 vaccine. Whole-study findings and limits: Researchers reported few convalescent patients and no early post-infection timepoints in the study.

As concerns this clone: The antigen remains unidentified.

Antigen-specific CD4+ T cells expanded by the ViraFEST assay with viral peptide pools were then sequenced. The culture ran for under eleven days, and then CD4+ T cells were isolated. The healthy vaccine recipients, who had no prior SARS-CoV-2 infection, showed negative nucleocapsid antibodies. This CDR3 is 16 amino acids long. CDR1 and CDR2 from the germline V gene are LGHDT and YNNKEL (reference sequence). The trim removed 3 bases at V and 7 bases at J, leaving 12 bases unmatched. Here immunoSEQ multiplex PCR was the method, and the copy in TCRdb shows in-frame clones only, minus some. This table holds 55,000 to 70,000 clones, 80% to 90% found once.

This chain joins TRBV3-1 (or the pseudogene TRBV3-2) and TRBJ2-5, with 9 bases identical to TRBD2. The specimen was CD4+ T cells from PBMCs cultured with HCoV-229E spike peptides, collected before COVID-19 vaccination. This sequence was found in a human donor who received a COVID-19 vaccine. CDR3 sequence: CASSQIAGGPEGTQYF. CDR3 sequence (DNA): TGTGCCAGCAGCCAGATCGCGGGGGGGCCCGAAGGGACCCAGTACTTC.